These 21 T cell receptor beta chains were sequenced from one sample in a study of blood T cells in healthy people across ages. The second PCR ran about 6 to 12 cycles with a sample-barcoded 5' primer and J-beta primers. Each CDR3 protein is one row after TCRdb ran MiXCR on the 5' RACE reads. The repertoire consists of about 970,000 distinct CDR3 sequences, with roughly 47% occurring once and the leading ten covering over 20%. The sequencing input was blood. The receptors were gathered from a woman aged 60-70 years in good health.

The chain links TRBV28 to TRBJ1-5; TRBD1 might be the D (6 bases). The germline V and J ends were trimmed by 6 bases and 6 bases, with 18 bases remaining between them. The germline V gene encodes CDR1 MDHEN and CDR2 SYDVKM. CDR3 length equals 15 residues. This CDR3 is CASSQGGGEGQPQHF. The CDR3 region has the DNA TGTGCCAGCAGCCAAGGTGGGGGCGAAGGTCAGCCCCAGCATTTT.

This clonotype was counted many times. The rearrangement uses TRBV4-2 and TRBJ2-1; 8 nucleotides match TRBD1. CDR3 length equals 16 residues. V lost 7 bases and J lost 8; bases outside the gene matches: 16. Looked up from germline, CDR1 is LGHNA and CDR2 is YNFKEQ. The CDR3 DNA reads as TGTGCCAGCACCCGGGGTGTTGGACAGGGTGGTGATGAGCAGTTCTTC. The encoded protein is CASTRGVGQGGDEQFF.

The chain carries TRBV16 and TRBJ1-2; possible D gene TRBD1, 5 bases. The CDR3 consists of 15 residues. The V gene lost 2 bases and the J gene lost 4 bases, with 14 bases spanning the gap. Germline assignment: CDR1 KGHSY and CDR2 FQNENV. CDR3 protein: CASSQGPRRGYGYTF. The CDR3 coding sequence is TGTGCCAGCAGCCAAGGACCCAGAAGGGGCTATGGCTACACCTTC.

This rearrangement joins TRBV28 to TRBJ1-4, with unresolved D. This CDR3 comprises 14 residues. Trimming stripped 7 bases from V and 8 bases from J, with 17 bases between. CDR1 is MDHEN, CDR2 SYDVKM, per germline. DNA for the CDR3: TGTGCCAGCAATCCGATATGGCGGTGGGAAAAACTGTTTTTT. This encodes CASNPIWRWEKLFF.

V and J are TRBV4-1 and TRBJ1-5; weak D call: TRBD1 (5 bases). The CDR3 consists of 17 residues. Trimming pared 1 base from V and 2 bases from J, leaving 15 bases between. The germline V gene encodes CDR1 MGHRA and CDR2 YSYEKL. The CDR3 region has the DNA TGCGCCAGCAGCCAAGGGATTGGGGGTCGGCGCAATCAGCCCCAGCATTTT. Translating gives CASSQGIGGRRNQPQHF.

The chain carries TRBV2 and TRBJ1-4; D is ambiguous. This CDR3 is 13 amino acids long. V was cut by 5 bases and J by 6 bases, with 10 bases left in between. Germline V gene lookup returns CDR1 SNHLY and CDR2 FYNNEI. In DNA, the CDR3 is TGTGCCAGCAGTCGATACGCAGATGAAAAACTGTTTTTT. It codes for CASSRYADEKLFF.

This clonotype was observed at least ten times. V is TRBV10-3 and J is TRBJ2-5, with no clear D. The CDR3 is made up of 15 amino acids. Trimming shortened V by 2 bases and J by 5 bases, and 15 bases separated the two germline ends. Germline V gives CDR1 ENHRY, CDR2 SYGVKD. Written as DNA, the CDR3 is TGTGCCATCAGTGAGAACACGCGTCTTCGGGAGACCCAGTACTTC. Its translation: CAISENTRLRETQYF.

V gene TRBV15 combines with J gene TRBJ2-3; D tentatively reads TRBD1 or TRBD2 (6 bases each). V lost 3 bases to trimming and J lost 5 bases, with 21 bases between them. The germline CDR1 and CDR2 sequences are LNHNV and YYDKDF (reference sequence). The CDR3 has 17 amino acids. DNA for the CDR3: TGTGCCACCAGCAGTGAGGGGGGCCGGGTCCTCAGAGATACGCAGTATTTT. Its protein product is CATSSEGGRVLRDTQYF.

This clonotype was counted only a few times. This chain links TRBV4-1 with TRBJ2-3; TRBD2 is a possible D gene (6 bases). The CDR3 is made up of 18 amino acids. V was clipped by 1 base and J by 1 base, with 18 bases between them. CDR1 is MGHRA and CDR2 is YSYEKL in the germline V gene. The CDR3 here is CASSQGALAPRRTDTQYF. CDR3 nucleotide sequence: TGCGCCAGCAGCCAAGGGGCTCTAGCGCCGAGACGCACAGATACGCAGTATTTT.

The chain's CDR3 is CASSPGTVFLTGELFF. For the CDR3, the DNA is TGTGCCAGCAGCCCAGGGACAGTTTTTCTCACCGGGGAGCTGTTTTTT. The chain is built from TRBV7-2 and TRBJ2-2; 7 positions agree with TRBD1. Germline V lookup: CDR1 SGHTA, CDR2 FQGNSA. Germline trimming cut 5 bases from V and 4 bases from J; bases unmatched to any gene: 10. CDR3 length: 16 residues. Full variable domain (rest looked up from reference TRBV7-2 and TRBJ2-2): GAGVSQSPSNKVTEKGKDVELRCDPISGHTALYWYRQSLGQGLEFLIYFQGNSAPDKSGLPSDRFSAERTGGSVSTLTIQRTQQEDSAVYLCASSPGTVFLTGELFFGEGSRLTVL.

This clonotype was detected only a few times. The chain couples TRBV3-1 to TRBJ2-7; TRBD1 might be the D (5 bases). Per the germline V gene, CDR1 is LGHDT and CDR2 is YNNKEL (reference sequence). V was trimmed by 1 base and J by 6 bases, leaving 7 bases between them. This CDR3 is 12 amino acids long. CDR3 DNA: TGTGCCAGCAGCCAAGGACAGTTCGAGCAGTACTTC. It specifies CASSQGQFEQYF.

The chain employs TRBV3-1 and TRBJ2-4; 9 bases align to TRBD2. The DNA end favors TRBJ2-7, so the J call may be wrong. CDR3 length equals 15 residues. Germline CDR1 reads LGHDT; CDR2 reads YNNKEL (reference sequence). In DNA form, the CDR3 reads TGTGCCAGCAGCCAAGATCATTTGACTAGCGGCGAGCAGTACTTC. Encoded protein: CASSQDHLTSGEQYF.

This clonotype was found many times. The chain recombines TRBV9 with TRBJ2-6, with D unclear. This CDR3 spans 15 amino acids. Trimming took off 0 bases at V and 0 bases at J, with 4 bases between the two ends. The germline V gene has CDR1 SGDLS and CDR2 YYNGEE. CDR3 DNA sequence: TGTGCCAGCAGCGTAGTACGCTCTGGGGCCAACGTCCTGACTTTC. Protein sequence: CASSVVRSGANVLTF.

The genes are TRBV4-1 and TRBJ2-3; D not resolved. CDR3 length: 14 residues. V gave up 0 bases and J gave up 6 bases, with 10 bases separating them. Germline loops: CDR1 MGHRA, CDR2 YSYEKL. The CDR3 protein is CASSQEPHSDTQYF. CDR3 sequence (DNA): TGCGCCAGCAGCCAAGAGCCGCACTCGGATACGCAGTATTTT.

The chain is built from TRBV20-1 and TRBJ2-7, with 12 nucleotides matching TRBD2. Germline V CDR1 and CDR2: DFQATT, SNEGSKA (reference sequence). The CDR3 loop spans 17 amino acids. Trimming at V came to 2 bases and at J to 2 bases, leaving 10 bases not matched to a gene. The CDR3 DNA reads as TGCAGTGCTAGACCGGCTAGCGGGAGGGTTTTAGCCTACGAGCAGTACTTC. This sequence encodes CSARPASGRVLAYEQYF.

V and J are TRBV5-6 and TRBJ2-7, with 11 bases matching TRBD2. CDR3 length: 16 amino acids. The trim removed 7 bases at V and 5 bases at J, leaving 14 bases unmatched. Germline values: CDR1 SGHDT, CDR2 YYEEEE. CDR3 loop: CASSPLSGRVSHEQYF. As DNA, the CDR3 is TGTGCCAGCTCTCCCCTTAGCGGGAGGGTTTCCCACGAGCAGTACTTC.

V gene TRBV12-3 or TRBV12-4 combines with J gene TRBJ1-4, with a tentative D call TRBD1 (5 bases). This CDR3 comprises 14 residues. The ends were cut back, 5 bases at V and 7 bases at J, with 14 bases in the middle. CDR3: CASSKGMLGEKLFF. The CDR3 nucleotides are TGTGCCAGCAGTAAGGGGATGTTGGGTGAAAAACTGTTTTTT.

V and J are TRBV29-1 and TRBJ2-7, with D possibly being TRBD1 (5 bases). CDR1 is SQVTM and CDR2 is ANQGSEA in the germline V gene. CDR3 length: 14 residues. V was cut by 4 bases and J by 3 bases, with 16 bases left in between. The CDR3 DNA follows: TGCAGCGTTGGGGCAAGCAGGGATTTCTACGAGCAGTACTTC. Its translation is CSVGASRDFYEQYF.

The rearrangement links TRBV20-1 to TRBJ2-7; 9 positions agree with TRBD1. This CDR3 contains 16 residues. With 3 bases clipped from V and 5 bases from J, the junction kept 14 bases outside the gene matches. The germline V gene encodes CDR1 DFQATT and CDR2 SNEGSKA (reference sequence). DNA of the CDR3: TGCAGTGCTAGGCCCTCCCCGGGACAGGGTATCCACGAGCAGTACTTC. Its protein product is CSARPSPGQGIHEQYF.

This clonotype was observed many times. The chain joins TRBV10-3 to TRBJ2-1; D is unresolved. The CDR3 is 15 amino acids. Germline V CDR1 and CDR2: ENHRY, SYGVKD. Trimming removed 2 bases from V and 4 bases from J, with 12 bases in between. The CDR3 sequence: CAISEEKGPYNEQFF. As DNA, the CDR3 is TGTGCCATCAGTGAGGAGAAGGGTCCATACAATGAGCAGTTCTTC.

The genes are TRBV7-8 and TRBJ2-7; D remains unclear. The J call is uncertain, as TRBJ2-5 better fits the DNA end. The germline gives CDR1 SGHVS, CDR2 FQNEAQ. The CDR3 has 16 residues. The CDR3 DNA sequence: TGTGCCAGCAGCCCCAAATGGGTACAGAAGCAAGAGACCCAGTACTTC. Its translation is CASSPKWVQKQETQYF.